This T cell receptor beta chain was retrieved from a study of T-cell memory formation after mild COVID-19. Findings of the study overall: Of the contracting clones, CD4+ ones lay mainly in CM and EM, and CD8+ ones in EMRA.

The CDR3 is 15 residues long. Germline assignment: CDR1 SGHKS and CDR2 YYEKEE (reference sequence). Germline trimming cut 4 bases from V and 0 bases from J; bases unmatched to any gene: 2. TCRdb re-called the 5' RACE reads with MiXCR, one entry per CDR3 protein. The sample records around 83,000 distinct CDR3 sequences, around a quarter being singletons. On this clonotype itself: As yet, its antigen is unknown.

The sequence was obtained from a man aged 18 to 35 who had mild COVID-19 (a few samples of this study predate the infection). Cell type and time point are not known. V is TRBV5-5 and J is TRBJ2-7; 12 nucleotides match TRBD2. The sequenced sample was PBMCs or a T cell subset sorted from them (not recorded which). The CDR3, as DNA: TGTGCCAGCAGCGGACTAGCGGGGATCTCCTACGAGCAGTACTTC. Encoded protein: CASSGLAGISYEQYF. Full variable domain (missing parts from reference TRBV5-5 and TRBJ2-7): DAGVTQSPTHLIKTRGQQVTLRCSPISGHKSVSWYQQVLGQGPQFIFQYYEKEERGRGNFPDRFSARQFPNYSSELNVNALLLGDSALYLCASSGLAGISYEQYFGPGTRLTVT.